These 24 T cell receptor beta chains came from one sample sequenced in a study of OX40 agonist ivuxolimab in advanced cancers. The repertoire was sequenced with immunoSEQ multiplex PCR; TCRdb's copy has only in-frame clones and lacks some. Altogether approximately 89,000 clones are present, around 88% being singletons, with the ten largest covering approximately 0.54%. Sequencing was performed on CD4+ or CD8+ T cells sorted from blood, taken in a trial of the OX40 agonist ivuxolimab. These TCRs come from an adult with an advanced solid tumor such as melanoma, head and neck, liver or kidney cancer.

V usage is TRBV11-2 and J usage is TRBJ2-5; D gene uncertain. The germline gives CDR1 SGHAT, CDR2 FQNNGV. The ends were cut back, 3 bases at V and 5 bases at J, with 16 bases in the middle. The CDR3 consists of 15 residues. The CDR3 here is CASSLRPWSSETQYF. CDR3 DNA: TGTGCCAGCAGCTTGAGACCCTGGTCGTCGGAGACCCAGTACTTC.

With regard to this clone: At one end, the junction sequence differs from germline, possibly due to a read error. This chain connects TRBV5-1 to TRBJ2-5; D is possibly TRBD2 (6 bases). The CDR3 consists of 17 residues. CDR1 is SGHRS and CDR2 is YFSETQ in the germline V gene. The CDR3 here is CASNLLGSGGSQETQYF. The CDR3 DNA reads TGCGCCAGCAACTTGCTGGGTAGTGGGGGGTCCCAAGAGACCCAGTACTTC.

This chain links TRBV5-6 with TRBJ1-2, with 8 positions matching TRBD1. The CDR3 sequence is 16 residues long. V shed 4 bases and J 5 bases; nucleotides not matched to a gene: 13. Germline CDR1 and CDR2: SGHDT and YYEEEE. The CDR3 DNA is TGTGCCAGCAGCATAGGACAGGGACCCTACGAGTATGGCTACACCTTC. This gives the protein CASSIGQGPYEYGYTF.

The chain links TRBV2 to TRBJ2-2, with D perhaps TRBD1 (5 bases). The V end was cut by 7 bases, the J end by 2 bases, with 26 bases between. CDR1 and CDR2 from the germline V gene are SNHLY and FYNNEI. The CDR3 loop spans 19 amino acids. The DNA of the CDR3 is TGTGCCAGCATTTACGGTGGTTATCTGGCGACAGCCAACACCGGGGAGCTGTTTTTT. As protein: CASIYGGYLATANTGELFF. Full variable domain (rest looked up from reference TRBV2 and TRBJ2-2): EPEVTQTPSHQVTQMGQEVILRCVPISNHLYFYWYRQILGQKVEFLVSFYNNEISEKSEIFDDQFSVERPDGSNFTLKIRSTKLEDSAMYFCASIYGGYLATANTGELFFGEGSRLTVL.

This clone was counted only a few times. This chain uses TRBV2 with TRBJ1-3; unclear D gene. The CDR3 sequence is 15 residues long. The V gene lost 3 bases and the J gene lost 0 bases, with 9 bases spanning the gap. CDR1 SNHLY and CDR2 FYNNEI come from the germline V gene. This chain's CDR3 is CASSEGAYSGNTIYF. DNA for the CDR3: TGTGCCAGCAGTGAGGGCGCGTACTCTGGAAACACCATATATTTT.

The V gene is TRBV11-3, the J gene TRBJ1-1; 7 bases fit TRBD1. V lost 5 bases and J lost 6; bases outside the gene matches: 6. Per the germline V gene, CDR1 is SGHNT and CDR2 is YENEEA. The length of the CDR3 is 13 residues. As DNA, the CDR3 is TGTGCCAGCAGCCAGACAGGGCTGGCTGAAGCTTTCTTT. It encodes CASSQTGLAEAFF.

V usage is TRBV14 and J usage is TRBJ1-5; no clear D. Germline-derived CDR1 and CDR2 are SGHDN and FVKESK. The CDR3 length is 13 residues. Between the trimmed V and J ends, which lost 0 bases and 2 bases, there was a span of 2 bases. The CDR3 is CASSQDRNQPQHF. The CDR3 region has the DNA TGTGCCAGCAGCCAAGACCGCAATCAGCCCCAGCATTTT. The full variable domain, rest sourced from reference TRBV14 and TRBJ1-5, is EAGVTQFPSHSVIEKGQTVTLRCDPISGHDNLYWYRRVMGKEIKFLLHFVKESKQDESGMPNNRFLAERTGGTYSTLKVQPAELEDSGVYFCASSQDRNQPQHFGDGTRLSIL.

The chain carries TRBV28 and TRBJ1-1; no firm D call. The CDR3 consists of 16 residues. Per germline, CDR1 MDHEN and CDR2 SYDVKM. The germline V and J ends were trimmed by 3 bases and 0 bases, with 14 bases remaining between them. CDR3 amino acids: CASSFLGSSVNTEAFF. The DNA for the CDR3 is TGTGCCAGCAGTTTTTTGGGGTCCAGTGTGAACACTGAAGCTTTCTTT. Filled out from reference TRBV28 and TRBJ1-1, the complete variable domain reads DVKVTQSSRYLVKRTGEKVFLECVQDMDHENMFWYRQDPGLGLRLIYFSYDVKMKEKGDIPEGYSVSREKKERFSLILESASTNQTSMYLCASSFLGSSVNTEAFFGQGTRLTVV.

The rearrangement uses TRBV10-2 and TRBJ2-2; D ambiguous. Trimming pared 3 bases from V and 7 bases from J, leaving 6 bases between. Germline assignment: CDR1 WSHSY and CDR2 SAAADI. This CDR3 comprises 12 residues. The CDR3 spells CASSDSDGELFF. The CDR3 nucleotides read TGCGCCAGCAGTGACTCGGACGGGGAGCTGTTTTTT.

The J gene is TRBJ1-1, the V gene TRBV7-9; TRBD1 aligns across 9 bases. The CDR3 spans 14 residues. V was clipped by 5 bases and J by 5 bases; unmatched bases: 6. Per germline, CDR1 SEHNR and CDR2 FQNEAQ (reference sequence). The CDR3 DNA is TGTGCCAGCAGCACGGGACAGGGTTGGACTGAAGCTTTCTTT. Protein: CASSTGQGWTEAFF.

The sample holds one count of this clone. The chain combines TRBV20-1 with TRBJ2-5; perhaps TRBD2 as D (6 bases). Trimming removed 3 bases at V and 13 bases at J, with 12 bases between. The CDR3 is 10 amino acids. CDR1 and CDR2 (germline): DFQATT, SNEGSKA (reference sequence). The CDR3 DNA reads as TGCAGTGCTAGTGATGGGGACTCGTACTTC. It translates to CSASDGDSYF.

This clone was counted once. This rearrangement joins TRBV2 to TRBJ1-3; D not certain. The CDR3 consists of 14 residues. Germline CDR1 SNHLY, CDR2 FYNNEI. V shed 7 bases and J shed 0 bases, with 10 bases lying between them. The CDR3 bases are TGTGCCAGCAAAGGTCTGGACTCTGGAAACACCATATATTTT. It codes for CASKGLDSGNTIYF.

The V gene is TRBV7-2, the J gene TRBJ1-2, with 7 nucleotides matching TRBD1. There are 12 residues in the CDR3. The V and J ends lost 5 bases and 6 bases, in that order; junction bases with no gene match: 3. Germline values: CDR1 SGHTA, CDR2 FQGNSA. The chain's CDR3 is CASSQRGHGYTF. Here the CDR3 DNA reads TGTGCCAGCAGCCAAAGGGGGCATGGCTACACCTTC. Full variable domain (rest looked up from reference TRBV7-2 and TRBJ1-2): GAGVSQSPSNKVTEKGKDVELRCDPISGHTALYWYRQSLGQGLEFLIYFQGNSAPDKSGLPSDRFSAERTGGSVSTLTIQRTQQEDSAVYLCASSQRGHGYTFGSGTRLTVV.

The chain's CDR3 is CASSLKLDEKLFF. The DNA for the CDR3 is TGTGCCAGCAGCTTAAAATTGGACGAAAAACTGTTTTTT. The chain links TRBV7-2 to TRBJ1-4; no firm D call. This CDR3 comprises 13 residues. CDR1 is SGHTA, CDR2 FQGNSA, per germline. V dropped 2 bases and J dropped 8 bases, with 9 bases sitting between them. Supplemented by reference TRBV7-2 and TRBJ1-4, the full variable domain reads GAGVSQSPSNKVTEKGKDVELRCDPISGHTALYWYRQSLGQGLEFLIYFQGNSAPDKSGLPSDRFSAERTGGSVSTLTIQRTQQEDSAVYLCASSLKLDEKLFFGSGTQLSVL.

The rearrangement joins TRBV15 to TRBJ1-1; D remains ambiguous. Trimming shortened V by 1 base and J by 4 bases, and 13 bases separated the two germline ends. Germline loops: CDR1 LNHNV, CDR2 YYDKDF (reference sequence). The CDR3 length is 15 residues. The CDR3 is CATSRGTVRTTEAFF. CDR3 sequence (DNA): TGTGCCACCAGCAGAGGTACGGTCAGAACCACTGAAGCTTTCTTT. Drawing the rest from reference TRBV15 and TRBJ1-1, the complete variable domain is DAMVIQNPRYQVTQFGKPVTLSCSQTLNHNVMYWYQQKSSQAPKLLFHYYDKDFNNEADTPDNFQSRRPNTSFCFLDIRSPGLGDTAMYLCATSRGTVRTTEAFFGQGTRLTVV.

The rearrangement joins TRBV28 to TRBJ2-7; 7 bases agree with TRBD2. V gave up 1 base and J gave up 4 bases; unmatched junction bases: 7. Germline CDR1 and CDR2: MDHEN and SYDVKM. The CDR3 sequence is 15 residues long. This chain's CDR3 is CASSLSPRGEYEQYF. The CDR3 DNA is TGTGCCAGCAGTTTATCCCCCCGGGGGGAGTACGAGCAGTACTTC.

This clone was recorded only once. The chain couples TRBV5-1 to TRBJ2-5, with D possibly being TRBD1 (6 bases). CDR1 SGHRS and CDR2 YFSETQ come from the germline V gene. V lost 2 bases to trimming and J lost 5 bases, with 13 bases between them. The CDR3 is 14 amino acids. CDR3 loop: CASSLGQYGETQYF. In DNA form, the CDR3 reads TGCGCCAGCAGCTTAGGACAGTATGGGGAGACCCAGTACTTC. Complete variable domain (other parts from reference TRBV5-1 and TRBJ2-5): KAGVTQTPRYLIKTRGQQVTLSCSPISGHRSVSWYQQTPGQGLQFLFEYFSETQRNKGNFPGRFSGRQFSNSRSEMNVSTLELGDSALYLCASSLGQYGETQYFGPGTRLLVL.

The V gene is TRBV4-3, the J gene TRBJ2-3; possibly TRBD2 for D (7 bases). The germline V and J ends were trimmed by 1 base and 7 bases, with 21 bases remaining between them. Germline loops: CDR1 LGHNA, CDR2 YSLEER. The CDR3 consists of 17 residues. The CDR3 spells CASSQGGSRGGTNTQYF. Written as DNA, the CDR3 is TGCGCCAGCAGCCAAGGAGGGTCTAGGGGGGGTACTAATACGCAGTATTTT.

The sample holds one count of this clone. The V call is TRBV18, the J call TRBJ1-1, with D perhaps TRBD1 (5 bases). Germline CDR1 reads KGHSH; CDR2 reads LQKENI. The CDR3 extends over 14 amino acids. Trimming removed 4 bases at V and 5 bases at J, with 14 bases between. CDR3 sequence reads: CASSQSRQGTEAFF. The CDR3 DNA reads as TGTGCCAGCTCACAGAGCCGTCAGGGTACTGAAGCTTTCTTT.

The rearrangement joins TRBV7-8 to TRBJ2-3; D gene ambiguous. The CDR3 covers 13 residues. Germline values: CDR1 SGHVS, CDR2 FQNEAQ. Deletions cut 1 base from V and 1 base from J, with 3 bases between. CDR3 nucleotide sequence: TGTGCCAGCAGCTTAGAGGGCACAGATACGCAGTATTTT. This translates into CASSLEGTDTQYF.

This chain uses TRBV9 with TRBJ2-5; 11 positions match TRBD2. V gave up 0 bases and J gave up 2 bases; unmatched junction bases: 3. Germline V CDR1 and CDR2: SGDLS, YYNGEE. The CDR3 spans 16 residues. CDR3 sequence reads: CASSVVGTSGQETQYF. In nucleotides, the CDR3 is TGTGCCAGCAGCGTAGTAGGGACTAGCGGTCAAGAGACCCAGTACTTC.

This rearrangement joins TRBV2 to TRBJ2-2, with TRBD1 matching 11 bases. Germline loops: CDR1 SNHLY, CDR2 FYNNEI. The CDR3 is 15 amino acids. V lost 6 bases and J lost 9; bases outside the gene matches: 9. CDR3 in DNA: TGTGCCAGCAGGGACCGGGACAGGGGGGATCGGGAGCTGTTTTTT. The encoded protein is CASRDRDRGDRELFF.

This chain connects TRBV5-6 to TRBJ2-1; either TRBD1 or TRBD2 may supply D (5 bases each). Germline V gene lookup returns CDR1 SGHDT and CDR2 YYEEEE. V was pared by 2 bases and J by 5 bases, with 17 bases between. The CDR3 consists of 16 residues. This chain's CDR3 is CASSFYQWGIDNEQFF. CDR3 in DNA: TGTGCCAGCAGCTTTTACCAGTGGGGGATTGACAATGAGCAGTTCTTC.

The chain employs TRBV19 and TRBJ2-6; D unresolved. Germline assignment: CDR1 LNHDA and CDR2 SQIVND (reference sequence). The CDR3 contains 18 residues. V shed 5 bases and J shed 0 bases, with 17 bases lying between them. The CDR3 sequence is CASSGPTLLFSGANVLTF. In DNA, the CDR3 is TGTGCCAGTAGTGGGCCGACTCTCCTTTTCTCTGGGGCCAACGTCCTGACTTTC.